These T cell receptor beta chains were read from a single sample in a study of blood T cell repertoires in COVID-19. Using immunoSEQ multiplex PCR, the repertoire was profiled, and TCRdb retains in-frame clones only, with some absent. The data hold roughly 280,000 clones, with approximately 89% observed a single time. Input material: PBMCs or T cells enriched from blood (not recorded which). Receptor source: a woman in her fifties or sixties who had recovered from COVID-19. CDR3s include the opening cysteine and the closing phenylalanine or tryptophan. Fields, in order: D gene, J gene, clone size, V gene, CDR3 protein, CDR3 DNA. D genes are given only for firm matches. Expanded clones get a size class; other rows say once, few or many, or leave the size out.

-,TRBJ1-6,once,TRBV10-3,CAISGSSYNSPLHF,TGTGCCATCAGTGGTAGCTCCTATAATTCACCCCTCCACTTT
TRBD2,TRBJ2-1,-,TRBV5-1,CATTPASGVGNEQFF,TGCGCCACCACCCCCGCTAGCGGGGTTGGGAATGAGCAGTTCTTC
-,TRBJ2-3,-,TRBV19,CASTERGGEITDTQYF,TGTGCCAGTACCGAAAGGGGGGGCGAGATCACAGATACGCAGTATTTT
-,TRBJ2-3,-,TRBV6-5,CASSYGVGSTDTQYF,TGTGCCAGCAGTTACGGAGTCGGGAGCACAGATACGCAGTATTTT
TRBD1,TRBJ2-3,-,TRBV11-1,CASSWWGQSTDTQYF,TGTGCCAGCAGCTGGTGGGGACAGAGCACAGATACGCAGTATTTT
-,TRBJ1-5,few,TRBV2,CASSGNRYNQPQHF,TGTGCCAGCAGTGGTAACAGATACAATCAGCCCCAGCATTTT
TRBD2,TRBJ2-2,-,TRBV30,CAWSLAGAGELFF,TGTGCCTGGAGTTTAGCGGGGGCCGGGGAGCTGTTTTTT
TRBD1,TRBJ1-2,-,TRBV28,CASRQGAGYGYTF,TGTGCCAGCAGACAGGGGGCAGGCTATGGCTACACCTTC
-,TRBJ2-5,-,TRBV9,CASSVEPGTQETQYF,TGTGCCAGCAGCGTCGAACCGGGAACCCAAGAGACCCAGTACTTC
TRBD2,TRBJ2-7,-,TRBV30,CAWSVGRGTDEQYF,TGTGCCTGGAGTGTCGGGCGGGGGACCGACGAGCAGTACTTC
-,TRBJ2-5,-,TRBV3-1/TRBV3-2,CASSQNRVQETQYF,TGTGCCAGCAGCCAGAACAGGGTTCAAGAGACCCAGTACTTC
-,TRBJ1-5,-,TRBV5-1,CASSLADEARDSNQPQHF,TGCGCCAGCAGCTTGGCGGATGAGGCGAGGGATAGCAATCAGCCCCAGCATTTT
TRBD2,TRBJ2-2,-,TRBV7-9,CASSRRGLAVPGELFF,TGTGCCAGCAGCCGTCGGGGACTAGCGGTGCCCGGGGAGCTGTTTTTT
-,TRBJ1-6,-,TRBV6-5,CASRVEGDSPLHF,TGTGCCAGCAGAGTCGAGGGAGATTCACCCCTCCACTTT
TRBD1,TRBJ1-5,-,TRBV19,CASSSRTGQGQPQHF,TGTGCCAGTAGTTCCCGGACAGGGCAGGGTCAGCCCCAGCATTTT
-,TRBJ2-3,-,TRBV5-1,CASSLLSADTQYF,TGCGCCAGCAGCTTGCTTAGCGCAGATACGCAGTATTTT
TRBD1,TRBJ1-5,-,TRBV15,CATSSQTGGNQPQHF,TGTGCCACCAGCAGCCAGACAGGGGGCAATCAGCCCCAGCATTTT
-,TRBJ1-2,-,TRBV3-1/TRBV3-2,CASSQDGAVYGYTF,TGTGCCAGCAGCCAAGATGGGGCAGTCTATGGCTACACCTTC
-,TRBJ1-2,-,TRBV5-1,CASSPTEGGRGVYTF,TGCGCCAGCAGCCCGACCGAAGGGGGACGAGGTGTCTACACCTTC
-,TRBJ1-2,once,TRBV5-1,CASRSTGSYGYTF,TGCGCCAGCAGGTCGACAGGATCCTATGGCTACACCTTC
-,TRBJ1-2,once,TRBV6-5,CASRQLGEAYGYTF,TGTGCCAGCAGACAACTTGGGGAGGCCTATGGCTACACCTTC
TRBD1,TRBJ1-4,once,TRBV28,CASSSRDRGLVRNEKLFF,TGTGCCAGCAGTTCACGGGACAGGGGGCTAGTAAGGAATGAAAAACTGTTTTTT
TRBD2,TRBJ2-2,once,TRBV27,CATRGGNTGELFF,TGTGCCACACGGGGGGGGAACACCGGGGAGCTGTTTTTT
-,TRBJ2-2,-,TRBV5-1,CASSFRTTNTGELFF,TGCGCCAGCAGCTTCAGGACAACGAACACCGGGGAGCTGTTTTTT
-,TRBJ1-6,-,TRBV12-2,CASPPDRASSPLHF,TGTGCAAGTCCCCCCGACAGGGCAAGCTCACCCCTCCACTTT
-,TRBJ1-2,-,TRBV11-1,CASSLLPGGAGYTF,TGTGCCAGCAGCCTCCTCCCGGGGGGCGCAGGCTACACCTTC
TRBD1,TRBJ1-1,few,TRBV11-3,CASSPGTGGARNTEAFF,TGTGCCAGCAGCCCCGGGACAGGGGGCGCGAGGAACACTGAAGCTTTCTTT
TRBD2,TRBJ2-5,-,TRBV24-1,CATSLAGGQETQYF,TGTGCCACCAGTCTAGCGGGGGGGCAGGAGACCCAGTACTTC
TRBD1,TRBJ1-5,-,TRBV28,CASSSHDRDNQPQHF,TGTGCCAGCAGTTCCCATGACAGGGACAATCAGCCCCAGCATTTT
TRBD2,TRBJ2-3,-,TRBV28,CASSLREGRQKYF,TGTGCCAGCAGTTTACGGGAGGGCCGTCAAAAGTATTTT
-,TRBJ2-5,-,TRBV5-1,CASSLVGSEETQYF,TGCGCCAGCAGCTTGGTCGGGTCAGAAGAGACCCAGTACTTC
TRBD1,TRBJ1-1,-,TRBV5-1,CASSLQPTGQAMNTEAFF,TGCGCCAGCAGCCTACAACCGACAGGACAGGCAATGAACACTGAAGCTTTCTTT
TRBD2,TRBJ2-3,-,TRBV28,CASNLVGLAGGRDTQYF,TGTGCCAGCAACCTGGTTGGACTAGCGGGAGGGAGGGATACGCAGTATTTT
TRBD2,TRBJ2-3,-,TRBV7-3,CASSLTWAGGPSTDTQYF,TGTGCCAGCAGCTTAACGTGGGCGGGGGGCCCTAGCACAGATACGCAGTATTTT
TRBD1,TRBJ2-3,-,TRBV2,CASRDRTGSIHTQYF,TGTGCCAGCAGGGATCGGACAGGGAGCATACATACGCAGTATTTT
-,TRBJ1-1,-,TRBV6-5,CASTTGGAEAFF,TGTGCCAGCACTACGGGGGGAGCTGAAGCTTTCTTT
-,TRBJ1-2,-,TRBV28,CATSPAGEFDYGYTF,TGTGCCACCTCCCCAGCCGGGGAGTTCGACTATGGCTACACCTTC
-,TRBJ1-2,-,TRBV27,CASSLSGTNYGYTF,TGTGCCAGCAGTTTGTCGGGTACTAACTATGGCTACACCTTC
TRBD2,TRBJ2-1,-,TRBV18,CASSPGTRTNEQFF,TGTGCCAGCTCACCAGGGACTAGAACCAATGAGCAGTTCTTC
-,TRBJ1-5,-,TRBV4-1,CASSQVGGRSNQPQHF,TGCGCCAGCAGCCAAGTCGGTGGGAGGAGCAATCAGCCCCAGCATTTT
-,TRBJ2-2,-,TRBV5-1,CASSPQLTGTGELFF,TGCGCCAGCAGCCCCCAATTGACGGGCACCGGGGAGCTGTTTTTT
TRBD2,TRBJ2-7,-,TRBV9,CASSPGLANYEQYF,TGTGCCAGCAGCCCGGGACTAGCTAACTACGAGCAGTACTTC